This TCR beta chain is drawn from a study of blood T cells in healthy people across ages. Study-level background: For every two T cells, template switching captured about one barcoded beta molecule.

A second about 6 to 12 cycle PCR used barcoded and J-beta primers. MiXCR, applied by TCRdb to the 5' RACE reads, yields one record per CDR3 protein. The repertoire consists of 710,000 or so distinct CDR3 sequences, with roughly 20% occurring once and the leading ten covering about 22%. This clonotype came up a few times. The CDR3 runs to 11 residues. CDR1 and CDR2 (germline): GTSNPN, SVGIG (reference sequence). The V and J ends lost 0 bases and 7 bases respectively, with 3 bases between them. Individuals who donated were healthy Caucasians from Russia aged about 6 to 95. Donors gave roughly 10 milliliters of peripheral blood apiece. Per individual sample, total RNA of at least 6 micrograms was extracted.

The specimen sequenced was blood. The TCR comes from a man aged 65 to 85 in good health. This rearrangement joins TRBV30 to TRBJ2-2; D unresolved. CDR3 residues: CAWSVFGELFF. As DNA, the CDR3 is TGTGCCTGGAGTGTATTCGGGGAGCTGTTTTTT.